Each of the 7 T cell receptor beta chains below was sequenced from the same sample in a study of control samples from healthy donors and cancer patients. Clones were sequenced by immunoSEQ multiplex PCR, and TCRdb holds only the in-frame ones, with some missing. This table has around 130,000 clones, around 89% appearing once. Input material: blood. All receptors derive from a man aged 45 to 65 in good health.

The rearrangement uses TRBV6-5 and TRBJ2-1; D uncertain. Germline V gives CDR1 MNHEY, CDR2 SVGAGI. V was shortened by 0 bases and J by 0 bases, with 6 bases between the two germline ends. This CDR3 region has 15 residues. The CDR3 reads CASSYSPSSYNEQFF. CDR3 sequence (DNA): TGTGCCAGCAGTTACTCCCCGAGCTCCTACAATGAGCAGTTCTTC.

Only one count was recorded for this clone. This chain uses TRBV6-5 with TRBJ2-5, with TRBD2 identical over 11 bases. J was trimmed by 5 bases and V by 7 bases; bases with no gene match: 9. The germline CDR1 and CDR2 sequences are MNHEY and SVGAGI. The CDR3 has 15 amino acids. CDR3: CASILSGGADETQYF. CDR3 in DNA: TGTGCCAGCATCCTTAGCGGGGGGGCCGACGAGACCCAGTACTTC.

This chain connects TRBV10-1 to TRBJ2-1; D ambiguous. The CDR3 runs 14 residues. Germline V gene sequence: CDR1 WNHNN, CDR2 SYGVQD (reference sequence). V lost 8 bases to trimming and J lost 0 bases, with 11 bases between them. The CDR3 protein is CASPVISSYNEQFF. The CDR3 DNA follows: TGCGCCAGCCCCGTTATTAGCTCCTACAATGAGCAGTTCTTC.

The V gene is TRBV28, the J gene TRBJ1-2, with D uncertain. V lost 5 bases to trimming and J lost 7 bases, with 23 bases between them. CDR3 length equals 16 residues. Germline CDR1 is MDHEN and CDR2 is SYDVKM. The CDR3 region is CASSETMVRLSGGYTF. The DNA of the CDR3 is TGTGCCAGCAGTGAAACCATGGTACGACTCTCGGGTGGCTACACCTTC.

The chain joins TRBV7-2 to TRBJ2-3; the D call may be TRBD1 or TRBD2 (6 bases each). This CDR3 spans 15 amino acids. From germline, CDR1 is SGHTA and CDR2 FQGNSA. Trimming removed 5 bases at V and 5 bases at J, with 17 bases between. The CDR3 reads CASSPLSGAKDTQYF. CDR3 bases: TGTGCCAGCAGCCCACTCTCGGGGGCGAAAGATACGCAGTATTTT. Complete variable domain (other parts from reference TRBV7-2 and TRBJ2-3): GAGVSQSPSNKVTEKGKDVELRCDPISGHTALYWYRQSLGQGLEFLIYFQGNSAPDKSGLPSDRFSAERTGGSVSTLTIQRTQQEDSAVYLCASSPLSGAKDTQYFGPGTRLTVL.

V usage is TRBV7-2 and J usage is TRBJ1-2; 9 bases map to TRBD1. V was clipped by 4 bases and J by 2 bases; unmatched bases: 2. Looked up from germline, CDR1 is SGHTA and CDR2 is FQGNSA. The length of the CDR3 is 14 residues. The CDR3: CASSSGTGNYGYTF. The CDR3 DNA sequence: TGTGCCAGCAGCTCCGGGACAGGGAACTATGGCTACACCTTC.

In nucleotides, the CDR3 is TGTGCCAGCAGCCAAGGCAGGGCCTACGAGCAGTACTTC. Translating gives CASSQGRAYEQYF. The chain links TRBV14 to TRBJ2-7; D is perhaps TRBD1 (5 bases). Germline V lookup: CDR1 SGHDN, CDR2 FVKESK. V was shortened by 1 base and J by 2 bases, with 6 bases between the two germline ends. CDR3 size: 13 residues.